The clone carrying this T cell receptor beta chain occurred once. The CDR3 extends over 13 amino acids. Germline CDR1 DFQATT, CDR2 SNEGSKA (reference sequence). Random hexamers primed reverse transcription of about 0.45 to 1 ug RNA. MiXCR was run by TCRdb on the immunoSEQ multiplex PCR reads, yielding one entry per CDR3 protein. Of 80,000 to 95,000 distinct CDR3 sequences listed, over 85% were seen once; the top ten hold approximately 0.9%. The record originates from a study of CD8 T cells in Susac syndrome. Sequencing was done on a sample of CD8+ T cells from PBMCs. J is TRBJ2-1 and V is TRBV20-1; 11 positions match TRBD2. This TCR derives from a human donor with Susac syndrome. The CDR3 nucleotides are TGCAGCTCGGGACTAGCGGATTACAATGAGCAGTTCTTC. As protein: CSSGLADYNEQFF.